The sequence of this T cell receptor beta chain was determined in a study of OX40 agonist ivuxolimab in advanced cancers. The method was immunoSEQ multiplex PCR; TCRdb's version includes in-frame clones alone and lacks a portion of them. In the table there are about 73,000 clones, 85% to 90% of which are singletons. CDR3 size: 15 residues. V lost 4 bases, J lost 2 bases, and 14 bases lay in between. Germline V gene lookup returns CDR1 SEHNR and CDR2 FQNEAQ (reference sequence). The chain employs TRBV7-9 and TRBJ2-5, with D possibly TRBD1 on 5 matching bases. Material: CD4+ or CD8+ T cells sorted from blood, obtained in a trial of the OX40 agonist ivuxolimab. The TCR sequence derives from an adult with an advanced solid tumor such as melanoma, head and neck, liver or kidney cancer. The CDR3 DNA reads as TGTGCCAGCAGCTCCCGACAGACACTACAAGAGACCCAGTACTTC. Its protein product is CASSSRQTLQETQYF.